This TCR beta chain was recorded in a study of tumor-infiltrating lymphocytes in primary liver carcinoma. Co-extraction yielded RNA and DNA from around 20-30 mg of unsorted bulk tissue. To note about this clonotype: With a much larger clone just one base away, this may be a read error.

Germline V gene data show CDR1 as MDHEN and CDR2 as SYDVKM. The CDR3 runs 16 residues. V lost 8 bases to trimming and J lost 3 bases; unmatched junction nucleotides: 13. The template, approximately 500 ng total RNA, yielded TCR beta cDNA made with a constant-region primer. The TCR beta library was amplified through three nested multiplex PCR rounds in a modified ARM-PCR procedure. Running roughly 10 cycles apiece, the first two PCR rounds relied on TRBV1-TRBV30 forward primers together with a C-beta reverse primer. TCRdb re-called the multiplex PCR reads with MiXCR, one entry per CDR3 protein. The profile shows roughly 50,000 distinct CDR3 sequences, 60% to 75% of them singletons.

The V call is TRBV28, the J call TRBJ1-5; the match to TRBD1 covers 7 bases. Sample: liver tumor tissue from sampling region 2. Subset in this sample: tumor region T2, inferior pole. This clonotype was sampled from a middle-aged man with primary liver carcinoma and hepatitis B virus infection. The CDR3 is CASSFRGRGNNQPQHF. The CDR3, as DNA: TGTGCCAGCTCCTTTAGAGGCAGGGGGAACAATCAGCCCCAGCATTTT. Looking up the rest from reference TRBV28 and TRBJ1-5 gives the full variable domain: DVKVTQSSRYLVKRTGEKVFLECVQDMDHENMFWYRQDPGLGLRLIYFSYDVKMKEKGDIPEGYSVSREKKERFSLILESASTNQTSMYLCASSFRGRGNNQPQHFGDGTRLSIL.